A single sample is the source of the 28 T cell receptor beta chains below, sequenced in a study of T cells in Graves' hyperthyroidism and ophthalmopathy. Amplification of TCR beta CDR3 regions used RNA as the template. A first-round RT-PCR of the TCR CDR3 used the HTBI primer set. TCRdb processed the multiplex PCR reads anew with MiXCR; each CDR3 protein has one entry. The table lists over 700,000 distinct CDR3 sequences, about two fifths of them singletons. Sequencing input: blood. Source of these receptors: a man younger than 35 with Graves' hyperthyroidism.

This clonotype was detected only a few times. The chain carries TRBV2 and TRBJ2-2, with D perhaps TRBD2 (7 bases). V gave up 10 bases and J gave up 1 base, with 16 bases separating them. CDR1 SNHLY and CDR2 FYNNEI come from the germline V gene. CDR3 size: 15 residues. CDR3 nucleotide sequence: TGTGCCACCTCTTGGCGGGGGCTGAACACCGGGGAGCTGTTTTTT. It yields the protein CATSWRGLNTGELFF.

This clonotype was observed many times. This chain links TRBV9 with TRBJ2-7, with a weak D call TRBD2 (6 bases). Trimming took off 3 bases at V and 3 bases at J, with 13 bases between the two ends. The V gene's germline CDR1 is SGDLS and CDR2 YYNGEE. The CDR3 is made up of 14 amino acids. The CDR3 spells CASSGASEGYEQYF. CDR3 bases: TGTGCCAGCAGCGGGGCTAGCGAGGGCTACGAGCAGTACTTC.

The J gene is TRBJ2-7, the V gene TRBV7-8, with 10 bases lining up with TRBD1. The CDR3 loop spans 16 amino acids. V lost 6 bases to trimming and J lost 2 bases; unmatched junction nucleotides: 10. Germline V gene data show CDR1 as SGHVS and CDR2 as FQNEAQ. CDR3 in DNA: TGTGCCAGCAGTTACTGGGGACAGGGGAAGACCTACGAGCAGTACTTC. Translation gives CASSYWGQGKTYEQYF.

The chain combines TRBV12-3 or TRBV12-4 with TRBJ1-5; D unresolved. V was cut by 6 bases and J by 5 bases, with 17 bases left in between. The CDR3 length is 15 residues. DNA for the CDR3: TGTGCCAGCAGGATGCGGGTAACGATCCATCAGCCCCAGCATTTT. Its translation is CASRMRVTIHQPQHF.

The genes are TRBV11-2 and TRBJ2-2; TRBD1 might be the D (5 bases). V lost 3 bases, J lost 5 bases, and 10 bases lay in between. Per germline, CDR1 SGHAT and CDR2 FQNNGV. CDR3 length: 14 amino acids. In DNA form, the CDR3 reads TGTGCCAGCAGCTTCACAGGACGAACCGGGGAGCTGTTTTTT. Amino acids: CASSFTGRTGELFF.

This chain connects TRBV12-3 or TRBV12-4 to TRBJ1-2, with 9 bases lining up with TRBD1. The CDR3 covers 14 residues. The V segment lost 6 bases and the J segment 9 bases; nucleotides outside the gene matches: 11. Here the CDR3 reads CASRPTGGAFSYTF. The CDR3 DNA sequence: TGTGCCAGCAGACCGACAGGGGGAGCATTTAGCTACACCTTC.

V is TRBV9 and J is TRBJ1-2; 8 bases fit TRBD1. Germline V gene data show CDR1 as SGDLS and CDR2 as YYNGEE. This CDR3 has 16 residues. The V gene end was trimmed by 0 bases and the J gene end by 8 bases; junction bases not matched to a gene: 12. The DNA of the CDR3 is TGTGCCAGCAGCGTAGCGCCAGCGGGACAGGTGCAGGGCTACACCTTC. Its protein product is CASSVAPAGQVQGYTF.

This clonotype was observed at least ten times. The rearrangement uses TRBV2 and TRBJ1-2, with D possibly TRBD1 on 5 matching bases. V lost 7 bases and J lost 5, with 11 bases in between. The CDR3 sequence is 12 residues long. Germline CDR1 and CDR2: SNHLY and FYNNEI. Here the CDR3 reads CASKGIGYGYTF. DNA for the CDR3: TGTGCCAGCAAGGGGATAGGGTATGGCTACACCTTC.

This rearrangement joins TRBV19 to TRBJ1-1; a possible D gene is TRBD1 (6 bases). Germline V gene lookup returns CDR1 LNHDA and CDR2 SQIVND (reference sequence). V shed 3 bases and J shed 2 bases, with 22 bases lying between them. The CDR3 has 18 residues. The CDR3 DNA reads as TGTGCCAGTAGTATCGGAGCGTCAAACAGGGTAGTAAACACTGAAGCTTTCTTT. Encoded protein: CASSIGASNRVVNTEAFF.

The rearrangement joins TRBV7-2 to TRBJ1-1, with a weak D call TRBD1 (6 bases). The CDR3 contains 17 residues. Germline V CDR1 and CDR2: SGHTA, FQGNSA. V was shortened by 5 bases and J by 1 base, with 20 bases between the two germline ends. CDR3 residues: CASSQEGRGSGNTEAFF. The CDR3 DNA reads TGTGCCAGCAGCCAAGAAGGCAGGGGAAGTGGGAACACTGAAGCTTTCTTT.

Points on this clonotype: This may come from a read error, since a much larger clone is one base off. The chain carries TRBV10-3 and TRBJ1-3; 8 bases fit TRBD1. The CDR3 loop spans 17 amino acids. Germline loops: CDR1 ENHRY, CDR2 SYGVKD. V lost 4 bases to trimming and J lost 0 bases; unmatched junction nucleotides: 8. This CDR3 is CAISVSGQASSGNTIYF. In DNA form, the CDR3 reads TGTGCCATCAGTGTGTCGGGACAGGCCAGCTCTGGAAACACCATATATTTT.

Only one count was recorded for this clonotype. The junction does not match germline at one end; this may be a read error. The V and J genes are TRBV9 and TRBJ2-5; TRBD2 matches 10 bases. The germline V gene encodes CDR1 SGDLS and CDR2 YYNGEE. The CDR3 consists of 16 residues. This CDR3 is CANSPGVSGGIETQYF. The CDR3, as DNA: TGTGCCAACAGCCCCGGCGTTAGCGGGGGGATAGAGACCCAGTACTTC.

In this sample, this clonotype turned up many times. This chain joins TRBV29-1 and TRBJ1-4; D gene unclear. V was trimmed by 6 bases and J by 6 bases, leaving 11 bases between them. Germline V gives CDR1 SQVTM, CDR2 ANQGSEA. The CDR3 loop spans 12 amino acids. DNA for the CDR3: TGCAGCGTAGCAATCGGGGATGAAAAACTGTTTTTT. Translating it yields CSVAIGDEKLFF.

This chain's CDR3 is CASRTTGGYEQYF. CDR3 in DNA: TGCGCCAGCAGAACCACCGGGGGCTACGAGCAGTACTTC. The chain carries TRBV5-1 and TRBJ2-7, with a weak D call TRBD2 (6 bases). Germline-derived CDR1 and CDR2 are SGHRS and YFSETQ. V gave up 5 bases and J gave up 3 bases, with 12 bases separating them. This CDR3 has 13 amino acids.

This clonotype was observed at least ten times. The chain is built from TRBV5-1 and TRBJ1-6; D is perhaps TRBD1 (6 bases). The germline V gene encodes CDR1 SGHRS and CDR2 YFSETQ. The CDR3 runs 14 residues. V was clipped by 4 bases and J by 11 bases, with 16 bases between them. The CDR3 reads CASSPDSPTAPLHF. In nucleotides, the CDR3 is TGCGCCAGCAGCCCGGACAGTCCTACGGCACCCCTCCACTTT.

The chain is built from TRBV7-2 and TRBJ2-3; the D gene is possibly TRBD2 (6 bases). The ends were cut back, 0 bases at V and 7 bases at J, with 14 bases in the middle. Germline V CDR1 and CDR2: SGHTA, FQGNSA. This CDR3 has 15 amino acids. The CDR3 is CASSLAGGRINTQYF. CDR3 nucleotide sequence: TGTGCCAGCAGCTTAGCAGGTGGGAGGATCAATACGCAGTATTTT.

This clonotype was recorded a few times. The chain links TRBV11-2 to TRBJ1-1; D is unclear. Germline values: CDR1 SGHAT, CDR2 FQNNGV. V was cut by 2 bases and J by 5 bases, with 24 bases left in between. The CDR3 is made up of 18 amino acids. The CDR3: CASSLSLVGSPKGTEAFF. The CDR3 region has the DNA TGTGCCAGCAGCTTAAGTCTGGTCGGTTCCCCAAAAGGGACTGAAGCTTTCTTT.

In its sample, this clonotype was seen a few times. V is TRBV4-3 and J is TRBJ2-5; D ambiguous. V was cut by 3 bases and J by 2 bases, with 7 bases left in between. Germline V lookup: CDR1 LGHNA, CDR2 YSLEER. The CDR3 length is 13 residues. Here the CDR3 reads CASSHDLQETQYF. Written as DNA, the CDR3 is TGCGCCAGCAGCCACGACTTGCAAGAGACCCAGTACTTC.

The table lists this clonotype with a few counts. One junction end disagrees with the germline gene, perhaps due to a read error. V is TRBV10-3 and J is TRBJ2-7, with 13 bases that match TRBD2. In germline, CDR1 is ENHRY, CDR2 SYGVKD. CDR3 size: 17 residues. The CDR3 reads CASSYSGTSGTRHEQYF. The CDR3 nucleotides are TGTGCCAGCAGTTACTCTGGGACTAGCGGGACGCGCCACGAGCAGTACTTC.

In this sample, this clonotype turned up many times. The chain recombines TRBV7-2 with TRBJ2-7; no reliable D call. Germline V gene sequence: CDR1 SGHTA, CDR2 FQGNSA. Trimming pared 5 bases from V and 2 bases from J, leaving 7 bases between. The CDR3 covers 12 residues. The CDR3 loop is CASSQAPYEQYF. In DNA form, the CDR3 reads TGTGCCAGCAGCCAAGCCCCCTACGAGCAGTACTTC.

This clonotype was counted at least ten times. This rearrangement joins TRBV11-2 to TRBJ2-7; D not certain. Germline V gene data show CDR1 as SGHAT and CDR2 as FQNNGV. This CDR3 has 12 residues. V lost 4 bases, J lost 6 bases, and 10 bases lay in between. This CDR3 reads CASSSLAPEQYF. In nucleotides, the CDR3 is TGTGCCAGCAGCTCCCTGGCACCCGAGCAGTACTTC.

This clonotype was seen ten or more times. CDR3: CASHGQSYNSPLHF. CDR3 bases: TGTGCCAGTCACGGACAGTCTTATAATTCACCCCTCCACTTT. The V call is TRBV19, the J call TRBJ1-6, with a tentative D call TRBD1 (6 bases). Trimming stripped 8 bases from V and 4 bases from J, with 12 bases between. Per the germline V gene, CDR1 is LNHDA and CDR2 is SQIVND (reference sequence). CDR3 length: 14 amino acids.

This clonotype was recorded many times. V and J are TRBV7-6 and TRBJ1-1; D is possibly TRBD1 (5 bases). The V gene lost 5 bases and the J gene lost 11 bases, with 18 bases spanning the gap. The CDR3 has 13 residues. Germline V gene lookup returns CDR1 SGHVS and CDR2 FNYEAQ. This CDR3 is CASSDDGGGEAFF. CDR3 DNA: TGTGCCAGCAGCGACGATGGGGGGGGAGAGGCTTTCTTT.

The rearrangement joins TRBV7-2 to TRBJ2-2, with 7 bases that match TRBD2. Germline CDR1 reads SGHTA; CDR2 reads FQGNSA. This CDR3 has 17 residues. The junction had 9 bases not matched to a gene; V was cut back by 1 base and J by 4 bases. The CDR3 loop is CASSLGGAGRLTGELFF. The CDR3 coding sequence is TGTGCCAGCAGCTTAGGAGGAGCGGGACGGCTCACCGGGGAGCTGTTTTTT. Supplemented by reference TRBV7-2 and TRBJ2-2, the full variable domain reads GAGVSQSPSNKVTEKGKDVELRCDPISGHTALYWYRQSLGQGLEFLIYFQGNSAPDKSGLPSDRFSAERTGGSVSTLTIQRTQQEDSAVYLCASSLGGAGRLTGELFFGEGSRLTVL.

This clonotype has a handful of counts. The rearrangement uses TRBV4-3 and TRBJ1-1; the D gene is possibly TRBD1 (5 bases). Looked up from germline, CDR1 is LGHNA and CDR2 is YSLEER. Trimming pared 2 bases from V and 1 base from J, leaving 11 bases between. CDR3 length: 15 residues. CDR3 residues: CASSQSGLPNTEAFF. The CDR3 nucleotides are TGCGCCAGCAGCCAATCGGGACTCCCGAACACTGAAGCTTTCTTT.

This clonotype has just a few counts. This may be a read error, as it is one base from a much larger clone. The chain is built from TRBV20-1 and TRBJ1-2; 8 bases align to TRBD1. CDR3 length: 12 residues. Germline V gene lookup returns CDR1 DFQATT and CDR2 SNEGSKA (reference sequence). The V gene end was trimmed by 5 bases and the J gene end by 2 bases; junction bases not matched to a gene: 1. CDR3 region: CSARTGNYGYTF. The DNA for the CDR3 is TGCAGTGCTCGGACAGGGAACTATGGCTACACCTTC.

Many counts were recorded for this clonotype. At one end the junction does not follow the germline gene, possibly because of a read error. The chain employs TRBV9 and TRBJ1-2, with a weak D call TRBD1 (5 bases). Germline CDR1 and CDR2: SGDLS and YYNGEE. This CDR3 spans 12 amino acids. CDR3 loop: CASSVGGYGYTF. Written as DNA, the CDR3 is TGCGCCAGCAGTGTCGGGGGCTATGGCTACACCTTC.

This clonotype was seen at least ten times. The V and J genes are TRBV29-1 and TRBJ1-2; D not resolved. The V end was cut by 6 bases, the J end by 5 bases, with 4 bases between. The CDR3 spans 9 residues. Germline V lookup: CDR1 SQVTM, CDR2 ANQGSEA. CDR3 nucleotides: TGCAGCGTCCAATATGGCTACACCTTC. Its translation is CSVQYGYTF.